This TCR beta chain stems from a study of blood T cell repertoires in COVID-19. This clone was counted only a few times. The protocol was immunoSEQ multiplex PCR, while the TCRdb copy is restricted to in-frame clones and leaves out a portion. The sample holds about 130,000 clones, approximately 84% seen once. The CDR3 is 14 residues long. CDR1 and CDR2 (germline): SGHKS, YYEKEE (reference sequence). V trimming: 4 bases; J trimming: 2 bases; junction bases outside the gene matches: 3. The sequenced sample was peripheral blood. The J gene is TRBJ1-5, the V gene TRBV5-5, with 7 bases aligning to TRBD1. This TCR was sampled from a human donor in a cohort sampled during active COVID-19. The CDR3: CASSAQGGNQPQHF. In DNA, the CDR3 is TGTGCCAGCAGCGCGCAGGGGGGCAATCAGCCCCAGCATTTT.